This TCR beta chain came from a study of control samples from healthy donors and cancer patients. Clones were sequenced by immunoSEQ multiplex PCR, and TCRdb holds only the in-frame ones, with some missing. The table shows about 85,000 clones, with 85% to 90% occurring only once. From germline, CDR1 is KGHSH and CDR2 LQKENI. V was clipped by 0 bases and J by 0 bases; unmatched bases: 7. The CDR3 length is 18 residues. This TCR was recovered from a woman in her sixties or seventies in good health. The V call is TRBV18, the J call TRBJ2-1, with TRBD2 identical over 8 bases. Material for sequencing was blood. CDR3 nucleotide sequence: TGTGCCAGCTCACCACCGTTCGGGGGGGGGAGCTCCTACAATGAGCAGTTCTTC. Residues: CASSPPFGGGSSYNEQFF.